The 13 T cell receptor beta chains below all came from one sample that was sequenced in a study of blood T cell repertoires in COVID-19. This table comes from immunoSEQ multiplex PCR, and its TCRdb copy is limited to in-frame clones, with some not included. Of approximately 43,000 clones in the sample, over 75% were seen once. The specimen was peripheral blood. The receptor source for this set is a middle-aged man with active or convalescent COVID-19.

This clone was detected a few times. V usage is TRBV3-1 (or the pseudogene TRBV3-2) and J usage is TRBJ2-1; 14 bases are a match to TRBD2. The CDR3 runs to 19 residues. Looked up from germline, CDR1 is LGHDT and CDR2 is YNNKEL (reference sequence). Trimming removed 4 bases from V and 0 bases from J; junction bases left unmatched: 8. The CDR3 is CASSRWTSGRWVSYNEQFF. CDR3 DNA sequence: TGTGCCAGCAGCCGCTGGACTAGCGGGAGGTGGGTCTCCTACAATGAGCAGTTCTTC.

The chain joins TRBV28 to TRBJ2-7; tentative D call: TRBD1 (6 bases). Germline V lookup: CDR1 MDHEN, CDR2 SYDVKM. The germline V and J ends were trimmed by 3 bases and 2 bases, with 17 bases remaining between them. This CDR3 spans 16 amino acids. DNA of the CDR3: TGTGCCAGCAGTTTCACGTACGGGACAACGACCTACGAGCAGTACTTC. This gives the protein CASSFTYGTTTYEQYF.

The V and J genes are TRBV6-5 and TRBJ1-2; D ambiguous. The germline V gene encodes CDR1 MNHEY and CDR2 SVGAGI. This CDR3 comprises 13 residues. Trimming shortened V by 6 bases and J by 7 bases, and 15 bases separated the two germline ends. In DNA, the CDR3 is TGTGCCAGCAGCTCGACTGTAACCCGTGGCTACACCTTC. Its translation is CASSSTVTRGYTF.

The chain employs TRBV21-1 and TRBJ2-3; the D call TRBD1 from the table was never checked on the DNA. TRBV21-1 is shown as a pseudogene. This CDR3 spans 16 amino acids. The CDR3 here is CATPPRDRGLTDTQYF. CDR3 nucleotides: TGTGCCACCCCACCCCGGGACAGGGGACTCACAGATACGCAGTATTTT.

The chain couples TRBV19 to TRBJ2-7, with a weak D call TRBD2 (6 bases). This CDR3 region has 13 residues. Germline-derived CDR1 and CDR2 are LNHDA and SQIVND (reference sequence). Between the trimmed V and J ends, which lost 5 bases and 7 bases, there was a span of 15 bases. The CDR3 bases are TGTGCCAGTAGTCCCTCCTTGGAGGGGGAGCAGTACTTC. Amino acid sequence: CASSPSLEGEQYF. The variable domain in full, with the rest retrieved from reference TRBV19 and TRBJ2-7, is DGGITQSPKYLFRKEGQNVTLSCEQNLNHDAMYWYRQDPGQGLRLIYYSQIVNDFQKGDIAEGYSVSREKKESFPLTVTSAQKNPTAFYLCASSPSLEGEQYFGPGTRLTVT.

The chain recombines TRBV30 with TRBJ1-1; a weak D match, TRBD1 (6 bases). Trimming pared 0 bases from V and 6 bases from J, leaving 14 bases between. This CDR3 is 14 amino acids long. The germline gives CDR1 GTSNPN, CDR2 SVGIG (reference sequence). For the CDR3, the DNA is TGTGCCTGGAGTGTACCAGGGGAGAGATCTGAAGCTTTCTTT. It is translated as CAWSVPGERSEAFF.

The chain links TRBV20-1 to TRBJ2-3; possible D gene TRBD2, 5 bases. Trimming pared 3 bases from V and 6 bases from J, leaving 7 bases between. CDR3 length: 11 amino acids. Germline CDR1 is DFQATT and CDR2 is SNEGSKA (reference sequence). The CDR3 coding sequence is TGCAGTGCTAGGAGGGCGGATACGCAGTATTTT. This sequence encodes CSARRADTQYF.

The CDR3 here is CASSLVQGSYNSPLHF. The CDR3 DNA is TGTGCCAGCAGTTTAGTACAGGGCTCCTATAATTCACCCCTCCACTTT. The V and J genes are TRBV27 and TRBJ1-6; D might be TRBD1 (6 bases). Germline CDR1 is MNHEY and CDR2 is SMNVEV (reference sequence). The V gene lost 2 bases and the J gene lost 0 bases, with 8 bases spanning the gap. CDR3 length: 16 amino acids.

CDR3 sequence (DNA): TGTGCCAGCAGCACCTCGGGGAGCTCTGGAAACACCATATATTTT. It encodes CASSTSGSSGNTIYF. This chain connects TRBV7-2 to TRBJ1-3; no clear D gene. Trimming stripped 5 bases from V and 0 bases from J, with 11 bases between. This CDR3 is built from 15 residues. The V gene's germline CDR1 is SGHTA and CDR2 FQGNSA.

CDR3 in amino acids: CASSLAGTGALGYTF. CDR3 coding DNA: TGCGCCAGCAGCTTGGCCGGGACAGGGGCACTTGGCTACACCTTC. The V and J genes are TRBV5-1 and TRBJ1-2; 10 nucleotides match TRBD1. J was trimmed by 7 bases and V by 0 bases; bases with no gene match: 6. CDR1 SGHRS and CDR2 YFSETQ come from the germline V gene. The CDR3 runs 15 residues.

Here the CDR3 DNA reads TGTGCCACCCGCCACGAGTCTGCGGGAATTAGCAATCAGCCCCAGCATTTT. This gives the protein CATRHESAGISNQPQHF. The chain uses TRBV15 and TRBJ1-5; no definite D call. Deletions cut 8 bases from V and 0 bases from J, with 20 bases between. Per germline, CDR1 LNHNV and CDR2 YYDKDF (reference sequence). The CDR3 spans 17 residues.

The rearrangement links TRBV19 to TRBJ2-7, with 9 nucleotides matching TRBD1. This CDR3 spans 16 amino acids. V was pared by 5 bases and J by 3 bases, with 11 bases of the junction left unmatched. Germline V gene data show CDR1 as LNHDA and CDR2 as SQIVND (reference sequence). CDR3: CASSAIGGQGIYEQYF. The DNA of the CDR3 is TGTGCCAGTAGTGCTATCGGGGGACAGGGTATCTACGAGCAGTACTTC.

The chain combines TRBV5-6 with TRBJ2-1; D unresolved. This CDR3 contains 14 residues. Trimming removed 1 base at V and 0 bases at J, with 5 bases between. Germline V CDR1 and CDR2: SGHDT, YYEEEE. The CDR3 spells CASSLFRSYNEQFF. CDR3 sequence (DNA): TGTGCCAGCAGCTTGTTTCGCTCCTACAATGAGCAGTTCTTC.